Shown below are 14 T cell receptor beta chains from a single sample sequenced in a study of T cell responses to AZD1222 COVID-19 vaccine. Assay used: immunoSEQ multiplex PCR; TCRdb lists only in-frame clones, some missing. The sample shows some 180,000 clones, around 94% of them seen only once. Material: peripheral blood, obtained on day 0 of AZD1222 vaccination. Source of these receptors: an adult in good health.

This clone was observed once. The chain joins TRBV3-1 (or the pseudogene TRBV3-2) to TRBJ2-5; D uncertain. V lost 2 bases and J 3 bases, leaving 16 bases between the germline ends. The length of the CDR3 is 16 residues. CDR1 LGHDT and CDR2 YNNKEL come from the germline V gene (reference sequence). The CDR3 DNA follows: TGTGCCAGCAGCCAACCACGGCTGGGCACAGAAGAGACCCAGTACTTC. This encodes CASSQPRLGTEETQYF.

The chain recombines TRBV7-8 with TRBJ1-5; no clear D gene. The CDR3 has 16 amino acids. Trimming took 5 bases from V and 4 from J, leaving 18 bases between them. CDR1 is SGHVS, CDR2 FQNEAQ, per germline. CDR3 loop: CASSPRRERRNQPQHF. The CDR3, as DNA: TGTGCCAGCAGCCCGAGGAGGGAGAGGAGGAATCAGCCCCAGCATTTT.

V usage is TRBV7-3 and J usage is TRBJ2-2; D is ambiguous. The ends were cut back, 5 bases at V and 0 bases at J, with 7 bases in the middle. Germline V CDR1 and CDR2: SGHTA, FQGTGA. CDR3 length: 14 residues. CDR3 nucleotides: TGTGCCAGCAGCCCAACCTCGAACACCGGGGAGCTGTTTTTT. This encodes CASSPTSNTGELFF.

The V call is TRBV19, the J call TRBJ2-7, with D uncertain. CDR3 length: 13 amino acids. Germline-derived CDR1 and CDR2 are LNHDA and SQIVND (reference sequence). Trimming took off 3 bases at V and 1 base at J, with 7 bases between the two ends. The CDR3 spells CASSMRLSYEQYF. The CDR3 coding sequence is TGTGCCAGTAGTATGCGGCTGTCCTACGAGCAGTACTTC.

The gene calls are TRBV7-8 and TRBJ1-1; no clear D. The CDR3 runs to 14 residues. Looked up from germline, CDR1 is SGHVS and CDR2 is FQNEAQ. Trimming removed 1 base from V and 2 bases from J, with 8 bases in between. CDR3 sequence reads: CASSLVWGNTEAFF. The CDR3 DNA reads TGTGCCAGCAGCTTAGTTTGGGGAAACACTGAAGCTTTCTTT.

The V gene is TRBV4-2, the J gene TRBJ1-4, with 7 bases fitting TRBD1. The CDR3 has 13 amino acids. J lost 4 bases, V lost 7 bases, and 3 bases had no gene match. Germline V CDR1 and CDR2: LGHNA, YNFKEQ. CDR3 nucleotide sequence: TGTGCCAGCAACCAGGGGGTTAATGAAAAACTGTTTTTT. Translation gives CASNQGVNEKLFF.

The chain links TRBV7-3 to TRBJ2-2; D gene ambiguous. This CDR3 is built from 13 residues. The germline V gene has CDR1 SGHTA and CDR2 FQGTGA. Trimming shortened V by 5 bases and J by 4 bases, and 8 bases separated the two germline ends. CDR3 residues: CASSRGPTGELFF. CDR3 coding DNA: TGTGCCAGCAGCCGCGGCCCCACCGGGGAGCTGTTTTTT.

The CDR3: CASSPGLAAAYEQYF. The CDR3 DNA sequence: TGTGCCAGCTCACCAGGGCTAGCAGCGGCTTACGAGCAGTACTTC. The chain carries TRBV18 and TRBJ2-7; D is possibly TRBD2 (5 bases). CDR3 size: 15 residues. With 2 bases removed from V and 4 bases from J, the gap between germline ends came to 15 bases. Germline CDR1 KGHSH, CDR2 LQKENI.

This sequence joins TRBV5-4 and TRBJ1-4, with 7 bases matching TRBD1. The CDR3 loop spans 14 amino acids. CDR1 and CDR2 (germline): SGHNT, YYREEE (reference sequence). With V trimmed by 1 base and J by 3 bases, 0 bases remained unmatched. The CDR3 here is CASSLTGANEKLFF. The CDR3 nucleotides are TGTGCCAGCAGCTTGACAGGGGCTAATGAAAAACTGTTTTTT.

This rearrangement joins TRBV27 to TRBJ1-2; TRBD1 is a possible D gene (6 bases). In germline, CDR1 is MNHEY, CDR2 SMNVEV (reference sequence). V dropped 6 bases and J dropped 4 bases, with 15 bases sitting between them. The CDR3 contains 14 residues. This chain's CDR3 is CASRLSRGSYGYTF. CDR3 in DNA: TGTGCCAGCAGACTATCCAGGGGTTCCTATGGCTACACCTTC.

This sequence joins TRBV10-3 and TRBJ1-1; D unresolved. Germline-derived CDR1 and CDR2 are ENHRY and SYGVKD. V dropped 3 bases and J dropped 5 bases, with 7 bases sitting between them. This CDR3 has 12 amino acids. Written as DNA, the CDR3 is TGTGCCATCAGTGACCGGGTAACTGAAGCTTTCTTT. Amino acids: CAISDRVTEAFF.

V and J are TRBV2 and TRBJ2-1; 11 positions agree with TRBD2. CDR1 is SNHLY and CDR2 is FYNNEI in the germline V gene. V lost 2 bases, J lost 4 bases, and 4 bases stayed unmatched. There are 16 residues in the CDR3. Written as DNA, the CDR3 is TGTGCCAGCAGTGAATTGGCTAGCGGGAGGTACAATGAGCAGTTCTTC. Translated, it gives CASSELASGRYNEQFF.

This clone was detected a few times. The chain combines TRBV27 with TRBJ2-1, with 13 bases matching TRBD2. The length of the CDR3 is 14 residues. Germline assignment: CDR1 MNHEY and CDR2 SMNVEV (reference sequence). V gave up 8 bases and J gave up 15 bases; unmatched junction bases: 13. The CDR3 loop is CASQSELAGGGRFF. The DNA for the CDR3 is TGTGCCAGCCAATCGGAACTAGCGGGAGGGGGACGGTTCTTC.

This sequence joins TRBV18 and TRBJ1-4; 9 bases match TRBD1. Germline loops: CDR1 KGHSH, CDR2 LQKENI. There are 15 residues in the CDR3. V was pared by 0 bases and J by 8 bases, with 4 bases of the junction left unmatched. CDR3 residues: CASSPPQGAGEKLFF. The CDR3 DNA reads TGTGCCAGCTCACCACCACAGGGGGCTGGGGAAAAACTGTTTTTT.